These T cell receptor beta chains were read from a single sample in a study of cytomegalovirus exposure and HLA in healthy donors. Sequencing was performed with immunoSEQ multiplex PCR; in TCRdb, only in-frame clones are kept and a portion is missing. The sample consists of tens of thousands of clones, roughly 84% of them appearing once. Input material: PBMCs. Receptors originate from a man younger than 45 in good health and CMV-seronegative. CDR3s include the opening cysteine and the closing phenylalanine or tryptophan. The order of the fields is V gene, CDR3 length, J gene, clone size, D gene, CDR3 DNA, CDR3 protein. A D gene is named only where the DNA matches it firmly. For some rows the clone size is stated as once, few or many, or as a class when expanded; others skip it.

V gene: TRBV6-1; CDR3 length: 16; J gene: TRBJ2-1; clone size: .; D gene: .; CDR3 DNA: TGTGCCAGCAGTGAGAGGTTCGGCCTCTCCTACAATGAGCAGTTCTTC; CDR3 protein: CASSERFGLSYNEQFF
V gene: TRBV7-6; CDR3 length: 16; J gene: TRBJ1-5; clone size: .; D gene: .; CDR3 DNA: TGTGCCAGCAGTCCAGGAAGTCAGATTAGCAATCAGCCCCAGCATTTT; CDR3 protein: CASSPGSQISNQPQHF
V gene: TRBV7-9; CDR3 length: 12; J gene: TRBJ1-1; clone size: .; D gene: .; CDR3 DNA: TGTGCCAGCAGCTTAGAACAGGAGAAAGCTTTCTTT; CDR3 protein: CASSLEQEKAFF
V gene: TRBV5-1; CDR3 length: 14; J gene: TRBJ2-7; clone size: .; D gene: TRBD1; CDR3 DNA: TGCGCCAGCAGCTTCTCCGGGACAGCCTACGAGCAGTACTTC; CDR3 protein: CASSFSGTAYEQYF
V gene: TRBV5-1; CDR3 length: 14; J gene: TRBJ2-7; clone size: .; D gene: TRBD1; CDR3 DNA: TGCGCCAGCAGCTGGGGACAGGCCGACGGCGAGCAGTACTTC; CDR3 protein: CASSWGQADGEQYF
V gene: TRBV6-5; CDR3 length: 14; J gene: TRBJ1-4; clone size: .; D gene: .; CDR3 DNA: TGTGCCAGCAGCCCCAGGGTAGGAAATGAAAAACTGTTTTTT; CDR3 protein: CASSPRVGNEKLFF
V gene: TRBV7-3; CDR3 length: 15; J gene: TRBJ2-1; clone size: .; D gene: TRBD2; CDR3 DNA: TGTGCCAGCAGCCCCTGGACTAGCGAGGTCAATGAGCAGTTCTTC; CDR3 protein: CASSPWTSEVNEQFF
V gene: TRBV6-5; CDR3 length: 12; J gene: TRBJ1-1; clone size: .; D gene: .; CDR3 DNA: TGTGCCAGTATCGGGTTCGGCACTGAAGCTTTCTTT; CDR3 protein: CASIGFGTEAFF
V gene: TRBV6-5; CDR3 length: 13; J gene: TRBJ2-1; clone size: .; D gene: .; CDR3 DNA: TGTGCCAGCAGTTACCGTCAGGGAAATGAGCAGTTCTTC; CDR3 protein: CASSYRQGNEQFF
V gene: TRBV6-6; CDR3 length: 13; J gene: TRBJ1-5; clone size: .; D gene: .; CDR3 DNA: TGTGCCAGCAGGGAGCTAGCAGGTCAGCCCCAGCATTTT; CDR3 protein: CASRELAGQPQHF
V gene: TRBV6-5; CDR3 length: 16; J gene: TRBJ2-7; clone size: .; D gene: TRBD2; CDR3 DNA: TGTGCCAGCAGTTTCGCTCGGACTAGCGGGAGTTACGAGCAGTACTTC; CDR3 protein: CASSFARTSGSYEQYF
V gene: TRBV5-4; CDR3 length: 18; J gene: TRBJ1-3; clone size: once; D gene: .; CDR3 DNA: TGTGCCAGCAGCTCCGGCGGGTCCTGGGGGCGCACCGGAAACACCATATATTTT; CDR3 protein: CASSSGGSWGRTGNTIYF
V gene: TRBV5-1; CDR3 length: 14; J gene: TRBJ2-7; clone size: .; D gene: TRBD2; CDR3 DNA: TGCGCCAGCAGCTTTTCCGGGACTAGCTCCGAGCAGTACTTC; CDR3 protein: CASSFSGTSSEQYF
V gene: TRBV7-8; CDR3 length: 16; J gene: TRBJ2-7; clone size: .; D gene: TRBD1; CDR3 DNA: TGTGCCAGCAGCCCTGGGGCCCGACAGGGGATCAACGAGCAGTACTTC; CDR3 protein: CASSPGARQGINEQYF
V gene: TRBV7-9; CDR3 length: 18; J gene: TRBJ2-3; clone size: .; D gene: TRBD2; CDR3 DNA: TGTGCCAGCAGCCCCAGAACCGGGACTAGCGGGGAAACAGATACGCAGTATTTT; CDR3 protein: CASSPRTGTSGETDTQYF
V gene: TRBV6-1; CDR3 length: 12; J gene: TRBJ2-3; clone size: .; D gene: .; CDR3 DNA: TGTGCCAGCAGTGATCGGGTGCCTACGCAGTATTTT; CDR3 protein: CASSDRVPTQYF
V gene: TRBV4-2; CDR3 length: 17; J gene: TRBJ2-6; clone size: .; D gene: .; CDR3 DNA: TGTGCCAGCAGCCGCCAGGGTTCCATCTCTGGGGCCAACGTCCTGACTTTC; CDR3 protein: CASSRQGSISGANVLTF
V gene: TRBV6-1; CDR3 length: 13; J gene: TRBJ2-2; clone size: .; D gene: .; CDR3 DNA: TGTGCCAGCAAGGCAGGGATGGAGGGGGAGCTGTTTTTT; CDR3 protein: CASKAGMEGELFF
V gene: TRBV27; CDR3 length: 14; J gene: TRBJ2-7; clone size: .; D gene: TRBD1; CDR3 DNA: TGTGCCAGCAGTTTTACCGGGACAGGTTACGAGCAGTACTTC; CDR3 protein: CASSFTGTGYEQYF
V gene: TRBV7-3; CDR3 length: 14; J gene: TRBJ2-1; clone size: .; D gene: TRBD2; CDR3 DNA: TGTGCCAGCAGCCCAATGGCTGGGAGGGATGAGCAGTTCTTC; CDR3 protein: CASSPMAGRDEQFF
V gene: TRBV7-2; CDR3 length: 15; J gene: TRBJ1-5; clone size: .; D gene: .; CDR3 DNA: TGTGCCAGCAGCTTAGTTTTCCGGAGTAATCAGCCCCAGCATTTT; CDR3 protein: CASSLVFRSNQPQHF
V gene: TRBV6-5; CDR3 length: 15; J gene: TRBJ1-3; clone size: .; D gene: .; CDR3 DNA: TGTGCCAGCAGCGACGCGAGGAACTCTGGAAACACCATATATTTT; CDR3 protein: CASSDARNSGNTIYF
V gene: TRBV5-1; CDR3 length: 16; J gene: TRBJ1-1; clone size: .; D gene: .; CDR3 DNA: TGCGCCAGCAGCCATCAGGTCGGACATCAGAACACTGAAGCTTTCTTT; CDR3 protein: CASSHQVGHQNTEAFF
V gene: TRBV2; CDR3 length: 15; J gene: TRBJ2-2; clone size: .; D gene: .; CDR3 DNA: TGTGCCAGCACCCGAAGGTCTAGCGCGACCGGGGAGCTGTTTTTT; CDR3 protein: CASTRRSSATGELFF